This T cell receptor (beta chain) stems from a study of T cells in Graves' hyperthyroidism and ophthalmopathy. Isolation of PBMCs was performed on 10 ml fresh peripheral blood. This clonotype was seen repeatedly, ten times or more. Its antigen remains unidentified. Study-level points and caveats: The model foresaw ophthalmopathy a median about 6.5 months prior to onset. Blood shared most expanded thyroid clonotypes above 0.001.

RNA transcripts served as the template for amplifying TCR beta CDR3 regions. The HTBI set primed first-round TCR CDR3 RT-PCR. TCRdb used MiXCR to reprocess the multiplex PCR reads, holding one entry per CDR3 protein. In the table there are about 560,000 distinct CDR3 sequences, more than 15% of which are singletons. The receptor's source is a woman aged 30 to 39 with Graves' hyperthyroidism. Sequencing was carried out using blood.

The CDR3 coding sequence is TGTGCCAGCAGTTCGGGGGAGACCCAGTACTTC. Translating gives CASSSGETQYF. This rearrangement joins TRBV5-6 to TRBJ2-5, with D perhaps matching TRBD2 (5 bases). Germline V gives CDR1 SGHDT, CDR2 YYEEEE. The V end was cut by 5 bases, the J end by 5 bases, with 7 bases between. CDR3 size: 11 residues. The entire variable domain, with the rest obtained from reference TRBV5-6 and TRBJ2-5, is as follows: DAGVTQSPTHLIKTRGQQVTLRCSPKSGHDTVSWYQQALGQGPQFIFQYYEEEERQRGNFPDRFSGHQFPNYSSELNVNALLLGDSALYLCASSSGETQYFGPGTRLLVL.